The clone carrying this T cell receptor beta chain was recorded many times. The CDR3 consists of 15 residues. V gave up 6 bases and J gave up 0 bases, with 15 bases separating them. TCRdb passed the PCR reads through MiXCR, listing each CDR3 protein once. The sample lists roughly 20,000 distinct CDR3 sequences, 37% occurring once. The data belong to a study of immune characterization of retroperitoneal liposarcoma. Sequencing used blood. This receptor was taken from a male donor with retroperitoneal liposarcoma. The V call is TRBV12-3 or TRBV12-4, the J call TRBJ2-7; D is uncertain. The CDR3 sequence is CASRGTSRSSYEQYF. The CDR3, as DNA: TGTGCCAGCAGGGGTACTTCGAGGAGCTCCTACGAGCAGTACTTC.